The 26 T cell receptor beta chains below were found in one sample sequenced in a study of cytomegalovirus exposure and HLA in healthy donors. The PCR made use of 60 Vbeta and 13 Jbeta primers. Clones were read by immunoSEQ multiplex PCR, and TCRdb kept only the in-frame ones, dropping some. The sample lists about 190,000 clones, 87% occurring once. Sequencing was carried out using PBMCs. These receptors all come from a man aged 25-40 years in good health and CMV-seronegative.

Remarks on this clone: This same CDR3 is encoded by further DNA sequences in the sample. V is TRBV27 and J is TRBJ1-2; D is uncertain. Trimming pared 2 bases from V and 2 bases from J, leaving 6 bases between. Germline CDR1 is MNHEY and CDR2 is SMNVEV (reference sequence). The CDR3 runs 13 residues. The CDR3 is CASSLGGNYGYTF. The DNA for the CDR3 is TGTGCCAGCAGTTTAGGCGGGAACTATGGCTACACCTTC.

This sequence joins TRBV6-6 and TRBJ2-7; 7 bases agree with TRBD2. Germline CDR1 and CDR2: MNHNY and SVGAGI (reference sequence). This CDR3 has 15 amino acids. V lost 4 bases, J lost 2 bases, and 8 bases stayed unmatched. CDR3 DNA sequence: TGTGCCAGCAGTTTAGGCGGGAGAACACCCTACGAGCAGTACTTC. It is translated as CASSLGGRTPYEQYF.

The chain has TRBV27 and TRBJ2-1; D unclear. Germline CDR1 is MNHEY and CDR2 is SMNVEV (reference sequence). CDR3 length equals 12 residues. The V gene lost 6 bases and the J gene lost 7 bases, with 10 bases spanning the gap. CDR3 bases: TGTGCCAGCAGCCCTCCTAGTAATGAGCAGTTCTTC. Its protein product is CASSPPSNEQFF.

This clone was seen more than once but under ten times. The CDR3 DNA reads as TGTGCCAGCAGTTCCCGGGACAGGGGGCATTACGAGCAGTACTTC. This gives the protein CASSSRDRGHYEQYF. The V call is TRBV6-6, the J call TRBJ2-7; 12 bases match TRBD1. CDR1 is MNHNY and CDR2 is SVGAGI in the germline V gene (reference sequence). This CDR3 region has 15 residues. V lost 4 bases and J lost 4; bases outside the gene matches: 5.

This clone was recorded only once. This chain links TRBV27 with TRBJ2-5, with 7 bases aligning to TRBD2. The V gene's germline CDR1 is MNHEY and CDR2 SMNVEV (reference sequence). This CDR3 spans 14 amino acids. The ends lost 7 bases at V and 2 bases at J; junction bases unmatched: 7. The CDR3 loop is CASKGDGGQETQYF. Written as DNA, the CDR3 is TGTGCCAGCAAAGGGGACGGGGGGCAAGAGACCCAGTACTTC.

This clone occurred a few times. V is TRBV4-3 and J is TRBJ2-7; D might be TRBD2 (5 bases). Trimming removed 4 bases at V and 0 bases at J, with 13 bases between. The CDR3 has 15 residues. Germline loops: CDR1 LGHNA, CDR2 YSLEER. The DNA for the CDR3 is TGCGCCAGCAGCCCAGGCGCGGGCATCTCCTACGAGCAGTACTTC. It is translated as CASSPGAGISYEQYF.

Note on this clone: Compared with germline, one end of the junction differs, possibly owing to a read error. V is TRBV15 and J is TRBJ2-1, with 8 bases that match TRBD2. Per the germline V gene, CDR1 is LNHNV and CDR2 is YYDKDF (reference sequence). The CDR3 length is 16 residues. The CDR3 nucleotides read TGTGCCACCAGTAGAGATCAGCGGGAGTTTGTGAATGAGCAGTTCTTC. The encoded protein is CATSRDQREFVNEQFF.

The chain uses TRBV28 and TRBJ2-3; 11 bases align to TRBD2. The trim removed 5 bases at V and 4 bases at J, leaving 5 bases unmatched. The CDR3 contains 15 residues. Per the germline V gene, CDR1 is MDHEN and CDR2 is SYDVKM. This CDR3 reads CASSGSGGASDTQYF. For the CDR3, the DNA is TGTGCCAGCAGTGGTAGCGGGGGGGCTTCAGATACGCAGTATTTT.

The chain joins TRBV5-1 to TRBJ2-5; D gene uncertain. The V end lost 4 bases, the J end lost 5 bases, and 12 bases lay between the germline ends. Germline CDR1 SGHRS, CDR2 YFSETQ. This CDR3 is 13 amino acids long. CDR3 nucleotides: TGCGCCAGCAGCAATAGATTAGAGGAGACCCAGTACTTC. Protein sequence: CASSNRLEETQYF.

The chain carries TRBV7-9 and TRBJ1-2; 7 bases fit TRBD1. The germline V gene has CDR1 SEHNR and CDR2 FQNEAQ (reference sequence). The CDR3 is 15 residues long. The V gene end was trimmed by 5 bases and the J gene end by 5 bases; junction bases not matched to a gene: 11. For the CDR3, the DNA is TGTGCCAGCAGCCAGAACAGGGGAAGAGGATATGGCTACACCTTC. This encodes CASSQNRGRGYGYTF.

The chain has TRBV4-2 and TRBJ2-3; D call uncertain. Germline V gives CDR1 LGHNA, CDR2 YNFKEQ. V lost 0 bases, J lost 4 bases, and 5 bases lay in between. The CDR3 consists of 13 residues. The CDR3 loop reads CASSQDRSDTQYF. The CDR3 DNA sequence: TGTGCCAGCAGCCAAGATCGGTCAGATACGCAGTATTTT.

J is TRBJ2-2 and V is TRBV4-1; D is uncertain. The CDR3 contains 16 residues. Trimming took off 1 base at V and 1 base at J, with 10 bases between the two ends. Germline V gives CDR1 MGHRA, CDR2 YSYEKL. CDR3: CASSQGEFLNTGELFF. Written as DNA, the CDR3 is TGCGCCAGCAGCCAAGGAGAGTTTCTGAACACCGGGGAGCTGTTTTTT.

The chain combines TRBV7-9 with TRBJ2-7; 7 nucleotides align to TRBD1. The CDR3 contains 14 residues. With 10 bases clipped from V and 0 bases from J, the junction kept 9 bases outside the gene matches. CDR1 is SEHNR and CDR2 is FQNEAQ in the germline V gene (reference sequence). As DNA, the CDR3 is TGTGCCATTCGAGACCCAGGGGGCTCCTACGAGCAGTACTTC. Protein: CAIRDPGGSYEQYF.

The chain links TRBV18 to TRBJ1-5, with D possibly being TRBD1 (5 bases). Looked up from germline, CDR1 is KGHSH and CDR2 is LQKENI. Trimming removed 11 bases at V and 0 bases at J, with 14 bases between. The CDR3 spans 14 residues. The CDR3 region is CASTGGGSNQPQHF. CDR3 coding DNA: TGTGCCTCTACTGGGGGAGGTAGCAATCAGCCCCAGCATTTT.

The chain carries TRBV5-1 and TRBJ2-1, with 7 bases identical to TRBD1. The CDR3 covers 16 residues. With 0 bases clipped from V and 4 bases from J, the junction kept 7 bases outside the gene matches. The germline V gene encodes CDR1 SGHRS and CDR2 YFSETQ. The CDR3 reads CASSLGDRDLYNEQFF. The CDR3 DNA reads TGCGCCAGCAGCTTGGGGGACAGAGATTTATACAATGAGCAGTTCTTC.

The J gene is TRBJ2-5, the V gene TRBV28, with 7 bases lining up with TRBD1. This CDR3 contains 15 residues. The germline V gene encodes CDR1 MDHEN and CDR2 SYDVKM. The trim removed 7 bases at V and 3 bases at J, leaving 11 bases unmatched. The chain's CDR3 is CASNYQDRRKETQYF. CDR3 nucleotide sequence: TGTGCCAGCAATTATCAGGACAGGAGAAAAGAGACCCAGTACTTC.

This chain uses TRBV7-9 with TRBJ2-7; 7 bases map to TRBD1. V lost 5 bases and J lost 3; bases outside the gene matches: 1. Germline V gene lookup returns CDR1 SEHNR and CDR2 FQNEAQ (reference sequence). The CDR3 is made up of 12 amino acids. CDR3 coding DNA: TGTGCCAGCAGCACAGGGGACTACGAGCAGTACTTC. Translated, it gives CASSTGDYEQYF.

This clone was counted once. The rearrangement links TRBV6-1 to TRBJ1-5; D ambiguous. The CDR3 loop spans 14 amino acids. The germline gives CDR1 MNHNS, CDR2 SASEGT. The ends were cut back, 5 bases at V and 4 bases at J, with 12 bases in the middle. The CDR3 loop reads CASSTNRGNQPQHF. In DNA, the CDR3 is TGTGCCAGCAGTACAAACCGGGGAAATCAGCCCCAGCATTTT.

CDR3 amino acids: CASSQQRMTSDGYTF. The DNA of the CDR3 is TGTGCCAGCAGCCAACAGCGGATGACCTCCGACGGCTACACCTTC. The chain carries TRBV7-9 and TRBJ1-2; D uncertain. There are 15 residues in the CDR3. Germline CDR1 SEHNR, CDR2 FQNEAQ (reference sequence). V lost 5 bases, J lost 8 bases, and 21 bases lay in between.

The chain is built from TRBV7-6 and TRBJ2-2; tentatively, D is TRBD2 (5 bases). Germline V gene data show CDR1 as SGHVS and CDR2 as FNYEAQ. Trimming cost V 6 bases and J 1 base, with 18 bases left between them. This CDR3 is 17 amino acids long. The CDR3 loop reads CASSREGSTVNTGELFF. The CDR3, as DNA: TGTGCCAGCAGTCGGGAAGGGTCCACGGTGAACACCGGGGAGCTGTTTTTT. Looking up the rest from reference TRBV7-6 and TRBJ2-2 gives the full variable domain: GAGVSQSPRYKVTKRGQDVALRCDPISGHVSLYWYRQALGQGPEFLTYFNYEAQQDKSGLPNDRFSAERPEGSISTLTIQRTEQRDSAMYRCASSREGSTVNTGELFFGEGSRLTVL.

This clone was observed once. CDR3 nucleotides: TGTGCCAGCTCACCGCTGGGCGGCAGGGGACTGTTTTTT. Translating gives CASSPLGGRGLFF. This sequence joins TRBV18 and TRBJ1-4; maybe TRBD1 (6 bases). There are 13 residues in the CDR3. Per the germline V gene, CDR1 is KGHSH and CDR2 is LQKENI. The V end lost 3 bases, the J end lost 13 bases, and 15 bases lay between the germline ends.

The V gene is TRBV27, the J gene TRBJ1-3; D is unclear. Germline CDR1 is MNHEY and CDR2 is SMNVEV (reference sequence). Trimming took off 3 bases at V and 4 bases at J, with 10 bases between the two ends. The CDR3 is made up of 14 amino acids. CDR3 sequence (DNA): TGTGCCAGCAGTTTCTCCGCAGGAGGAAACACCATATATTTT. It encodes CASSFSAGGNTIYF.

The rearrangement links TRBV4-3 to TRBJ1-1; D is undetermined. Trimming cost V 0 bases and J 2 bases, with 10 bases left between them. Germline lookup yields CDR1 LGHNA and CDR2 YSLEER. The CDR3 is made up of 15 amino acids. The CDR3 spells CASSQEPLPNTEAFF. DNA for the CDR3: TGCGCCAGCAGCCAAGAGCCCCTACCAAACACTGAAGCTTTCTTT.

This clone was seen more than once but under ten times. The chain couples TRBV6-5 to TRBJ2-4; 8 bases match TRBD2. The CDR3 is made up of 16 amino acids. The V gene end was trimmed by 4 bases and the J gene end by 4 bases; junction bases not matched to a gene: 9. The V gene's germline CDR1 is MNHEY and CDR2 SVGAGI. CDR3 sequence reads: CASSSPREGPKNIQYF. For the CDR3, the DNA is TGTGCCAGCAGTTCCCCCCGGGAGGGCCCAAAAAACATTCAGTACTTC.

A remark on this clone: Other DNA sequences in the sample encode the same CDR3. The rearrangement joins TRBV5-1 to TRBJ1-1; TRBD1 agrees at 7 bases. CDR3 length equals 13 residues. Germline assignment: CDR1 SGHRS and CDR2 YFSETQ. V lost 4 bases and J lost 3; bases outside the gene matches: 3. CDR3 coding DNA: TGCGCCAGCAGCCCAACAGGGGACACTGAAGCTTTCTTT. This translates into CASSPTGDTEAFF.

The chain carries TRBV5-1 and TRBJ2-7; TRBD1 matches 7 bases. Trimming took 5 bases from V and 0 from J; bases not matched to a gene: 8. Germline V gene lookup returns CDR1 SGHRS and CDR2 YFSETQ. This CDR3 has 15 amino acids. The CDR3, as DNA: TGCGCCAGCAGGCTGGGGGACAGTACCTCCTACGAGCAGTACTTC. Its protein product is CASRLGDSTSYEQYF.